Sequencing of this T cell receptor (beta chain) was carried out in a study of blood T cell repertoires in COVID-19. About the study: Collection of acute and convalescent COVID-19 samples took place in the United States, Italy and Spain.

Per the germline V gene, CDR1 is LNHDA and CDR2 is SQIVND (reference sequence). This CDR3 is 15 amino acids long. Trimming took off 4 bases at V and 1 base at J, with 10 bases between the two ends. The table came from immunoSEQ multiplex PCR; TCRdb's copy has only in-frame clones and leaves some out. The profile shows 200,000 to 300,000 clones, 65% to 85% of them singletons. Sequenced input: peripheral blood. The sequence was obtained from a woman of 80 years or more with acute or convalescent COVID-19. The chain recombines TRBV19 with TRBJ2-2; D possibly corresponds to TRBD2 (5 bases). CDR3 nucleotide sequence: TGTGCCAGTAGTAGGAGCGGAGTGAACACCGGGGAGCTGTTTTTT. Residues: CASSRSGVNTGELFF.